The next 23 T cell receptor beta chains were all read from a single sample in a study of T cells in localized non-small cell lung cancer. Repertoires were generated with immunoSEQ multiplex PCR, while TCRdb's copy carries only in-frame clones and drops some. Here the sample spans some 39,000 clones, approximately 90% being singletons. This material consisted of peripheral blood mononuclear cells, taken before any cancer treatment. Receptors originate from a male donor older than 55 with stage II lung adenocarcinoma.

The chain is built from TRBV7-2 and TRBJ2-3, with TRBD1 as a possible D gene (5 bases). Germline V CDR1 and CDR2: SGHTA, FQGNSA. The CDR3 runs 14 residues. Trimming took 6 bases from V and 2 from J, leaving 12 bases between them. The CDR3 is CASRNRQTTDTQYF. The CDR3 DNA reads TGTGCCAGCAGAAATAGACAGACCACAGATACGCAGTATTTT.

This chain links TRBV5-6 with TRBJ1-1, with 7 bases fitting TRBD1. The V gene's germline CDR1 is SGHDT and CDR2 YYEEEE. The CDR3 consists of 15 residues. Losses at the gene ends were 4 bases for V and 1 base for J; bases not matched to a gene: 7. The CDR3 DNA follows: TGTGCCAGCAGCGTCAGGGGGGGATCGAACACTGAAGCTTTCTTT. It yields the protein CASSVRGGSNTEAFF.

This clone was recorded only once. V usage is TRBV20-1 and J usage is TRBJ1-2; D remains ambiguous. V lost 5 bases, J lost 10 bases, and 14 bases lay in between. Germline CDR1 DFQATT, CDR2 SNEGSKA (reference sequence). This CDR3 has 11 residues. CDR3 DNA sequence: TGCAGTGCTCTCCCCCGGGAGTCCTACACCTTC. It codes for CSALPRESYTF.

The chain has TRBV10-3 and TRBJ2-1; the match to TRBD1 covers 11 bases. CDR1 is ENHRY and CDR2 is SYGVKD in the germline V gene. The trim removed 2 bases at V and 8 bases at J, leaving 2 bases unmatched. CDR3 length: 14 residues. The CDR3 is CAISERTGGYEQFF. The CDR3 DNA follows: TGTGCCATCAGTGAGCGGACAGGGGGCTATGAGCAGTTCTTC.

This chain uses TRBV19 with TRBJ1-5; unclear D gene. V was pared by 0 bases and J by 3 bases, with 6 bases between. The CDR3 spans 14 residues. Germline values: CDR1 LNHDA, CDR2 SQIVND (reference sequence). The CDR3 DNA reads TGTGCCAGTAGTATAGACCGCTACAATCAGCCCCAGCATTTT. Protein sequence: CASSIDRYNQPQHF. Full variable domain (missing parts from reference TRBV19 and TRBJ1-5): DGGITQSPKYLFRKEGQNVTLSCEQNLNHDAMYWYRQDPGQGLRLIYYSQIVNDFQKGDIAEGYSVSREKKESFPLTVTSAQKNPTAFYLCASSIDRYNQPQHFGDGTRLSIL.

The rearrangement uses TRBV7-7 and TRBJ2-2; possible D gene TRBD1, 6 bases. The CDR3 length is 16 residues. Trimming took off 1 base at V and 1 base at J, with 10 bases between the two ends. CDR1 is SSHAT, CDR2 FNYEAQ, per germline (reference sequence). In DNA, the CDR3 is TGTGCCAGCAGCTTAGGAAGGACAGTGAACACCGGGGAGCTGTTTTTT. Residues: CASSLGRTVNTGELFF.

The V call is TRBV28, the J call TRBJ1-5; D ambiguous. The V gene's germline CDR1 is MDHEN and CDR2 SYDVKM. This CDR3 is built from 14 residues. Trimming took 5 bases from V and 4 from J, leaving 12 bases between them. The chain's CDR3 is CASSHGSRNQPQHF. In nucleotides, the CDR3 is TGTGCCAGCAGTCACGGGTCCAGAAATCAGCCCCAGCATTTT.

The chain is built from TRBV18 and TRBJ2-7; D is uncertain. This CDR3 comprises 14 residues. Trimming removed 0 bases at V and 1 base at J, with 7 bases between. Germline V gene sequence: CDR1 KGHSH, CDR2 LQKENI. DNA of the CDR3: TGTGCCAGCTCACCACCGGCGGATTCCTACGAGCAGTACTTC. It is translated as CASSPPADSYEQYF. Full variable domain (missing parts from reference TRBV18 and TRBJ2-7): NAGVMQNPRHLVRRRGQEARLRCSPMKGHSHVYWYRQLPEEGLKFMVYLQKENIIDESGMPKERFSAEFPKEGPSILRIQQVVRGDSAAYFCASSPPADSYEQYFGPGTRLTVT.

This chain links TRBV28 with TRBJ1-3, with TRBD1 as a possible D gene (5 bases). The V end lost 8 bases, the J end lost 0 bases, and 14 bases lay between the germline ends. The CDR3 runs to 15 residues. CDR1 is MDHEN and CDR2 is SYDVKM in the germline V gene. The CDR3 coding sequence is TGTGCCAGCGGATCAGGGATTAGCTCTGGAAACACCATATATTTT. It is translated as CASGSGISSGNTIYF.

The chain has TRBV7-6 and TRBJ2-7, with D unresolved. V lost 0 bases and J 0 bases, leaving 3 bases between the germline ends. This CDR3 spans 13 amino acids. Germline V gene data show CDR1 as SGHVS and CDR2 as FNYEAQ. DNA for the CDR3: TGTGCCAGCAGCTTAGCCAGCTCCTACGAGCAGTACTTC. Translating it yields CASSLASSYEQYF.

V and J are TRBV5-6 and TRBJ1-5; D not certain. This CDR3 contains 14 residues. Trimming stripped 2 bases from V and 1 base from J, with 7 bases between. Germline V gives CDR1 SGHDT, CDR2 YYEEEE. This CDR3 is CASSFGQSNQPQHF. CDR3 sequence (DNA): TGTGCCAGCAGCTTCGGGCAGAGCAATCAGCCCCAGCATTTT.

This clone was seen once. The chain carries TRBV14 and TRBJ2-7; 10 bases fit TRBD2. CDR3 length equals 14 residues. V gave up 6 bases and J gave up 2 bases; unmatched junction bases: 4. Per the germline V gene, CDR1 is SGHDN and CDR2 is FVKESK. Written as DNA, the CDR3 is TGTGCCAGCAGTCTTCTAGCGGGGGCCTACGAGCAGTACTTC. It encodes CASSLLAGAYEQYF. Filled out from reference TRBV14 and TRBJ2-7, the complete variable domain reads EAGVTQFPSHSVIEKGQTVTLRCDPISGHDNLYWYRRVMGKEIKFLLHFVKESKQDESGMPNNRFLAERTGGTYSTLKVQPAELEDSGVYFCASSLLAGAYEQYFGPGTRLTVT.

The J gene is TRBJ1-2, the V gene TRBV11-3; maybe TRBD1 (5 bases). V was pared by 1 base and J by 4 bases, with 16 bases between. Germline loops: CDR1 SGHNT, CDR2 YENEEA. This CDR3 has 16 residues. The CDR3 protein is CASSLAPGPMSYGYTF. CDR3 nucleotide sequence: TGTGCCAGCAGCTTAGCTCCGGGACCGATGTCCTATGGCTACACCTTC.

The count of this clone is one. This chain connects TRBV20-1 to TRBJ2-7; tentatively, D is TRBD1 or TRBD2 (5 bases each). This CDR3 region has 10 residues. Trimming left V 7 bases short and J 2 bases short, with 6 bases between. Germline-derived CDR1 and CDR2 are DFQATT and SNEGSKA (reference sequence). Here the CDR3 DNA reads TGCAGTGTGGGACCCTACGAGCAGTACTTC. The encoded protein is CSVGPYEQYF.

A note on this clone: Germline is not matched at one junction end, which may reflect a read error. The genes are TRBV6-5 and TRBJ2-1, with 9 bases identical to TRBD2. The CDR3 totals 16 residues. The germline V gene encodes CDR1 MNHEY and CDR2 SVGAGI. The CDR3 nucleotides are TGTGCCAGCATTTACAATAGCGGGAGCACCCACAATGAGCAGTTCTTC. Translation gives CASIYNSGSTHNEQFF.

This clone came up once. The chain recombines TRBV19 with TRBJ1-3; no clear D gene. The CDR3 is 13 amino acids. Germline V gives CDR1 LNHDA, CDR2 SQIVND (reference sequence). Trimming stripped 8 bases from V and 5 bases from J, with 13 bases between. CDR3 loop: CASSETQRNTIYF. The CDR3 nucleotides are TGTGCCAGTTCGGAGACACAGCGAAACACCATATATTTT.

The chain has TRBV5-6 and TRBJ2-2, with TRBD1 matching over 8 bases. The length of the CDR3 is 17 residues. The V gene's germline CDR1 is SGHDT and CDR2 YYEEEE. The V segment lost 3 bases and the J segment 3 bases; nucleotides outside the gene matches: 10. The CDR3 is CASSSSVRQGHTGELFF. The CDR3 DNA reads TGTGCCAGCAGCTCCTCCGTGAGACAGGGGCACACCGGGGAGCTGTTTTTT.

CDR3 region: CASSQDGVNQPQHF. The CDR3 nucleotides are TGTGCCAGCAGCCAAGATGGGGTCAATCAGCCCCAGCATTTT. The gene calls are TRBV4-2 and TRBJ1-5; D is unresolved. The CDR3 runs to 14 residues. From germline, CDR1 is LGHNA and CDR2 YNFKEQ. V was cut by 0 bases and J by 3 bases, with 6 bases left in between.

The V call is TRBV10-1, the J call TRBJ1-1; D perhaps matches TRBD1 (5 bases). V dropped 0 bases and J dropped 6 bases, with 11 bases sitting between them. The CDR3 is made up of 14 amino acids. From germline, CDR1 is WNHNN and CDR2 SYGVQD (reference sequence). CDR3 sequence (DNA): TGCGCCAGCAGTGAGTCATCAGGGTCGCCTGAAGCTTTCTTT. Translating gives CASSESSGSPEAFF.

This clone was recorded only once. The chain joins TRBV30 to TRBJ2-1, with a weak D call TRBD1 (6 bases). CDR1 and CDR2 (germline): GTSNPN, SVGIG (reference sequence). Trimming cost V 5 bases and J 10 bases, with 18 bases left between them. The CDR3 has 13 residues. The CDR3 coding sequence is TGTGCCTGGGGGATGGTGAGAGGGGGAGAGCAGTTCTTC. Protein: CAWGMVRGGEQFF.

The CDR3 DNA reads TGCAGCGCTGAGGGTTGGGATGGCTACACCTTC. Translation gives CSAEGWDGYTF. V gene TRBV29-1 combines with J gene TRBJ1-2; D is uncertain. The V gene's germline CDR1 is SQVTM and CDR2 ANQGSEA. Trimming left V 7 bases short and J 6 bases short, with 12 bases between. The CDR3 covers 11 residues.

This sequence joins TRBV5-1 and TRBJ2-1, with unresolved D. Germline V lookup: CDR1 SGHRS, CDR2 YFSETQ. The CDR3 runs 15 residues. Trimming pared 4 bases from V and 2 bases from J, leaving 13 bases between. The CDR3 loop is CASSQRAGTYNEQFF. CDR3 sequence (DNA): TGCGCCAGCAGCCAACGGGCTGGGACCTACAATGAGCAGTTCTTC.

This clone has just one count. The rearrangement joins TRBV7-2 to TRBJ2-7; unclear D gene. Trimming stripped 5 bases from V and 6 bases from J, with 14 bases between. Germline CDR1 and CDR2: SGHTA and FQGNSA. The CDR3 runs to 13 residues. The chain's CDR3 is CASSIPGPGEQYF. CDR3 DNA sequence: TGTGCCAGCAGCATCCCCGGGCCCGGCGAGCAGTACTTC.